The 5 T cell receptor beta chains presented below share a single source sample, sequenced in a study of radiation and T cells in renal cell carcinoma (dated by TCRdb to 2019 to 2021). Explained via the paper, the time point label denotes: blood 4 weeks post-SBRT, at nephrectomy. Explained via the paper, the treatment or condition label denotes: 15 Gy SBRT to primary tumor, nephrectomy 4 weeks later. To prepare the library, the immunoSEQ multiplex PCR assay was applied. TCRdb stores this immuneACCESS table with in-frame sequences only. Part of the clones is absent; in the studies checked, under half of the shortfall reflects unresolved V genes, and no reason is known for the rest. Across this sample there are some 80,000 clones, with roughly 83% seen only once. The top ten hold about 2.4% of the sample. This material consisted of blood, taken from a patient whose treatment included radiotherapy and nephrectomy. Receptor source: a woman aged 55-69 years with renal cell carcinoma.

The chain links TRBV28 to TRBJ2-2; D is ambiguous. V dropped 3 bases and J dropped 7 bases, with 9 bases sitting between them. The CDR3 has 13 residues. Looked up from germline, CDR1 is MDHEN and CDR2 is SYDVKM. This CDR3 is CASSLQLSGELFF. The CDR3 DNA reads TGTGCCAGCAGTTTGCAACTTAGCGGGGAGCTGTTTTTT.

Only one count was recorded for this clone. This chain connects TRBV21-1 to TRBJ2-7; TRBD1 reflects the table's D call only, with no check against the DNA. TRBV21-1 is classified as a pseudogene. CDR3 length: 13 residues. This chain's CDR3 is CASSKGRDNEQYF. DNA for the CDR3: TGTGCCAGCAGCAAAGGCAGGGACAACGAGCAGTACTTC.

This clone was seen more than once but under ten times. The rearrangement links TRBV10-3 to TRBJ1-1, with D maybe TRBD1 (6 bases). The CDR3 extends over 16 amino acids. Trimming left V 0 bases short and J 6 bases short, with 17 bases between. The germline V gene encodes CDR1 ENHRY and CDR2 SYGVKD. This chain's CDR3 is CAISESFGGRGAEAFF. In nucleotides, the CDR3 is TGTGCCATCAGTGAGTCGTTCGGGGGGCGCGGGGCTGAAGCTTTCTTT.

V and J are TRBV11-3 and TRBJ2-2; possible D gene TRBD1, 6 bases. Germline values: CDR1 SGHNT, CDR2 YENEEA. This CDR3 is 15 amino acids long. Trimming stripped 5 bases from V and 1 base from J, with 11 bases between. CDR3 DNA: TGTGCCAGCAGCCTACAGGGTCTGAACACCGGGGAGCTGTTTTTT. Translating it yields CASSLQGLNTGELFF.

CDR3 sequence reads: CASSLVSGGLKNTEAFF. CDR3 sequence (DNA): TGCGCCAGCAGCTTGGTGTCAGGGGGCCTCAAGAACACTGAAGCTTTCTTT. This rearrangement joins TRBV5-1 to TRBJ1-1; TRBD1 matches 8 bases. The CDR3 runs 17 residues. Looked up from germline, CDR1 is SGHRS and CDR2 is YFSETQ. The V gene end was trimmed by 0 bases and the J gene end by 1 base; junction bases not matched to a gene: 8.